This passage covers 15 T cell receptor beta chains from one sample sequenced in a study of Ad26.COV2.S vaccination and SARS-CoV-2 variants. Treatment given: about 20 received Ad26.COV2.S at low or high dose, single or two shots; about 5 received placebo; per-sample allocation not given. The investigators took samples on day 63 after the first vaccine or placebo injection. The repertoire was sequenced with immunoSEQ multiplex PCR; TCRdb's copy has only in-frame clones and lacks some. The sample has hundreds of thousands of clones, 70% to 90% seen once. Sequences were derived from peripheral blood, sampled in a trial of Ad26.COV2.S vaccine versus placebo. These receptors all come from a person between 18 and 59 years old who received the Ad26.COV2.S COVID-19 vaccine or a placebo.

V gene TRBV12-3 or TRBV12-4 combines with J gene TRBJ2-6; D is uncertain. The V and J ends lost 7 bases and 4 bases respectively, with 8 bases between them. CDR3 length equals 13 residues. CDR3 nucleotides: TGTGCCAGCATGCGTTCGGGGGCCAACGTCCTGACTTTC. Encoded protein: CASMRSGANVLTF.

This clone was observed once. The chain uses TRBV6-6 and TRBJ2-1; no reliable D call. Germline V CDR1 and CDR2: MNHNY, SVGAGI (reference sequence). The CDR3 has 13 amino acids. Trimming left V 3 bases short and J 2 bases short, with 5 bases between. The CDR3, as DNA: TGTGCCAGCAGTTATGAACCCTACAATGAGCAGTTCTTC. Protein product: CASSYEPYNEQFF.

Only one count was recorded for this clone. The V and J genes are TRBV20-1 and TRBJ2-1; D gene ambiguous. Trimming took 3 bases from V and 8 from J, leaving 11 bases between them. The germline V gene has CDR1 DFQATT and CDR2 SNEGSKA (reference sequence). This CDR3 region has 12 residues. CDR3 in DNA: TGCAGTGCTAGTACGGCGTTACATGAGCAGTTCTTC. Protein product: CSASTALHEQFF.

The genes are TRBV4-1 and TRBJ2-7; TRBD2 aligns across 8 bases. Germline CDR1 MGHRA, CDR2 YSYEKL. Trimming removed 5 bases from V and 7 bases from J; junction bases left unmatched: 4. The CDR3 runs 12 residues. The chain's CDR3 is CASSGGGSEQYF. CDR3 nucleotides: TGCGCCAGCAGCGGCGGGGGGAGTGAGCAGTACTTC.

This clone has a handful of counts. The chain employs TRBV7-3 and TRBJ2-1, with 7 bases that match TRBD2. The trim removed 4 bases at V and 8 bases at J, leaving 8 bases unmatched. Germline V gene data show CDR1 as SGHTA and CDR2 as FQGTGA. The CDR3 is 14 amino acids. The CDR3 region is CASSSGTIGDEQFF. In DNA, the CDR3 is TGTGCCAGCAGCTCCGGGACTATCGGCGATGAGCAGTTCTTC.

The chain combines TRBV18 with TRBJ1-4, with 8 bases matching TRBD1. Germline CDR1 and CDR2: KGHSH and LQKENI. The CDR3 runs to 13 residues. The V segment lost 8 bases and the J segment 10 bases; nucleotides outside the gene matches: 9. This chain's CDR3 is CASAGQGKGKLFF. The CDR3 nucleotides read TGTGCCAGCGCCGGACAGGGAAAGGGAAAACTGTTTTTT.

The chain has TRBV5-1 and TRBJ2-7; D is undetermined. Looked up from germline, CDR1 is SGHRS and CDR2 is YFSETQ. This CDR3 is built from 17 residues. The ends were cut back, 2 bases at V and 4 bases at J, with 22 bases in the middle. CDR3 in DNA: TGCGCCAGCAGCTTAGGTTACCTGTTGGGTGTACCATACGAGCAGTACTTC. This gives the protein CASSLGYLLGVPYEQYF.

This rearrangement joins TRBV6-5 to TRBJ2-5, with D possibly matching TRBD1 (6 bases). V was trimmed by 3 bases and J by 4 bases, leaving 15 bases between them. The germline gives CDR1 MNHEY, CDR2 SVGAGI. CDR3 length: 15 residues. The DNA for the CDR3 is TGTGCCAGCAGTTATCCTCGGACAGTTACAGAGACCCAGTACTTC. It is translated as CASSYPRTVTETQYF.

There are a few counts of this clone. Other DNA sequences in this specimen translate into the identical CDR3. V is TRBV19 and J is TRBJ1-5, with D hard to call. CDR3 length: 14 amino acids. Germline V gene data show CDR1 as LNHDA and CDR2 as SQIVND (reference sequence). The germline V and J ends were trimmed by 3 bases and 2 bases, with 8 bases remaining between them. CDR3 sequence reads: CASSISEGNQPQHF. CDR3 sequence (DNA): TGTGCCAGTAGTATTTCGGAGGGCAATCAGCCCCAGCATTTT.

The chain has TRBV4-2 and TRBJ2-5, with 12 nucleotides matching TRBD2. Germline V gene data show CDR1 as LGHNA and CDR2 as YNFKEQ. The CDR3 extends over 15 amino acids. The junction had 3 bases not matched to a gene; V was cut back by 2 bases and J by 5 bases. The CDR3, as DNA: TGTGCCAGCAGCCAACCTAGCGGGGGGGTGGAGACCCAGTACTTC. Amino acid sequence: CASSQPSGGVETQYF.

V gene TRBV3-1 (or the pseudogene TRBV3-2) combines with J gene TRBJ2-5; 8 positions agree with TRBD2. The CDR3 totals 18 residues. The ends lost 0 bases at V and 3 bases at J; junction bases unmatched: 12. In germline, CDR1 is LGHDT, CDR2 YNNKEL (reference sequence). The CDR3 nucleotides are TGTGCCAGCAGCCAAGAGGGAACTAGCGGAGAGGGAGAAGAGACCCAGTACTTC. Translating gives CASSQEGTSGEGEETQYF.

The chain carries TRBV24-1 and TRBJ1-2; 8 bases are a match to TRBD1. Germline V gives CDR1 KGHDR, CDR2 SFDVKD. V lost 5 bases to trimming and J lost 10 bases; unmatched junction nucleotides: 8. This CDR3 region has 13 residues. The CDR3 coding sequence is TGTGCCACCAGTGGGGTACAGGGGGAGGTCTACACCTTC. Residues: CATSGVQGEVYTF.

The chain couples TRBV19 to TRBJ2-7; TRBD2 agrees at 9 bases. Per the germline V gene, CDR1 is LNHDA and CDR2 is SQIVND (reference sequence). The CDR3 loop spans 13 amino acids. V lost 5 bases and J lost 2; bases outside the gene matches: 1. The CDR3, as DNA: TGTGCCAGTAGTGCGGGAGGGCCCTACGAGCAGTACTTC. Translation: CASSAGGPYEQYF.

The chain uses TRBV6-2 or TRBV6-3 and TRBJ1-5; D not resolved. Per the germline V gene, CDR1 is MNHEY and CDR2 is SVGEGT. CDR3 size: 15 residues. The V gene lost 0 bases and the J gene lost 2 bases, with 8 bases spanning the gap. CDR3: CASSYSNGGNQPQHF. The CDR3 nucleotides read TGTGCCAGCAGTTACTCGAACGGGGGCAATCAGCCCCAGCATTTT.

The V call is TRBV11-3, the J call TRBJ2-5, with no clear D. V lost 2 bases and J 5 bases, leaving 9 bases between the germline ends. This CDR3 region has 13 residues. The germline V gene has CDR1 SGHNT and CDR2 YENEEA. The CDR3 bases are TGTGCCAGCAGCTTACCACCAATGGAGACCCAGTACTTC. It yields the protein CASSLPPMETQYF.